These T cell receptor beta chains were read from a single sample in a study of long-term antiretroviral therapy in people with HIV. Measured with immunoSEQ multiplex PCR; TCRdb has only the in-frame clones, and not every one. The sample shows about 38,000 clones, around 75% of them seen only once. The material was unsorted PBMCs, obtained 1.5 years after starting antiretroviral therapy. The source is a young man with HIV. Both conserved end residues are part of each CDR3. A D gene is named only where the DNA matches it firmly. Not every row has a clone size; where given, it reads once, few, many or a size class.

>-|TRBJ1-3|TRBV4-3|-
CASSQGLRDTGNTIYF
TGCGCCAGCAGCCAAGGACTCCGGGACACTGGAAACACCATATATTTT
>-|TRBJ2-1|TRBV5-1|-
CASSLTALAEQFF
TGCGCCAGCAGCTTGACGGCCTTGGCGGAGCAGTTCTTC
>-|TRBJ2-5|TRBV10-3|-
CAISDTLQETQYF
TGTGCCATCAGTGACACTCTCCAGGAGACCCAGTACTTC
>-|TRBJ2-1|TRBV27|TRBD2
CASSLGTAGDNEQFF
TGTGCCAGCAGTTTAGGTACGGCGGGAGACAATGAGCAGTTCTTC
>-|TRBJ1-5|TRBV6-5|-
CASSRTGSGNQPQHF
TGTGCCAGCAGTAGGACGGGCTCGGGCAATCAGCCCCAGCATTTT
>-|TRBJ2-1|TRBV5-6|-
CASSFLGTQSSVFF
TGTGCCAGCAGCTTCCTCGGGACACAAAGTTCCGTGTTCTTC
>few|TRBJ2-7|TRBV7-2|-
CASSLDNRVRQYF
TGTGCCAGCAGCCTCGACAACAGGGTTCGGCAGTACTTC
>-|TRBJ2-2|TRBV7-9|-
CASSLLGPGRAGELFF
TGTGCCAGCAGCTTATTAGGTCCAGGCAGAGCCGGGGAGCTGTTTTTT
>once|TRBJ2-7|TRBV27|-
CASSLSSYEQYF
TGTGCCAGCAGTTTGAGCTCCTACGAGCAGTACTTC
>few|TRBJ1-5|TRBV7-8|-
CASRGGGNQPQHF
TGTGCCAGCAGAGGCGGGGGCAATCAGCCCCAGCATTTT
>-|TRBJ2-3|TRBV7-9|TRBD2
CASTLDGLAGVAQYF
TGTGCCAGCACCCTAGACGGTCTAGCGGGAGTTGCGCAGTATTTT
>once|TRBJ1-4|TRBV6-5|-
CASSYSRQADREKLFF
TGTGCCAGCAGTTACAGCCGACAGGCAGATAGGGAAAAACTGTTTTTT
>-|TRBJ1-3|TRBV29-1|-
CSAGAGQPGNTIYF
TGCAGCGCTGGGGCAGGGCAGCCTGGAAACACCATATATTTT
>once|TRBJ2-7|TRBV4-3|TRBD2
CASSHAGGNYEQYF
TGCGCCAGCAGCCACGCGGGAGGGAACTACGAGCAGTACTTC
>-|TRBJ2-1|TRBV5-6|-
CASSLRGTAYNEQFF
TGTGCCAGCAGCTTGCGGGGGACTGCCTACAATGAGCAGTTCTTC
>-|TRBJ1-1|TRBV12-5|-
CASSRSPRDEAFF
TGTGCTAGTTCCCGAAGTCCCCGGGATGAAGCTTTCTTT
>-|TRBJ2-7|TRBV27|TRBD1
CASSRTGDTYEQYF
TGTGCCAGCAGTCGGACAGGGGACACCTACGAGCAGTACTTC
>-|TRBJ2-7|TRBV28|-
CASSLGAGPSYEQYF
TGTGCCAGCAGTTTAGGGGCAGGACCTTCCTACGAGCAGTACTTC
>-|TRBJ1-1|TRBV19|-
CASRWGSRGANSEAFF
TGTGCCAGTAGATGGGGGTCGCGGGGGGCAAACTCTGAAGCTTTCTTT
>-|TRBJ2-7|TRBV20-1|-
CSAPGAYEQYF
TGCAGTGCCCCGGGAGCCTACGAGCAGTACTTC
>-|TRBJ2-5|TRBV4-3|-
CASSQEEAARETQYF
TGCGCCAGCAGCCAAGAAGAAGCGGCTAGGGAGACCCAGTACTTC
>medium-sized|TRBJ2-5|TRBV18|-
CASSPSRETQYF
TGTGCCAGCTCACCCAGTCGAGAGACCCAGTACTTC
>-|TRBJ1-3|TRBV7-2|-
CASSLETVSLSGNTIYF
TGTGCCAGCAGCCTAGAGACAGTCAGCCTCTCTGGAAACACCATATATTTT
>-|TRBJ1-1|TRBV14|-
CASSRIGAGAAETEAFF
TGTGCCAGCAGCCGAATAGGGGCAGGGGCGGCAGAGACTGAAGCTTTCTTT
>few|TRBJ2-1|TRBV6-5|TRBD2
CASSYVASGRDEQFF
TGTGCCAGCAGTTACGTGGCTAGCGGGAGGGATGAGCAGTTCTTC
>few|TRBJ2-7|TRBV25-1|-
CASTNHYEQYF
TGTGCCAGCACCAATCACTACGAGCAGTACTTC
>-|TRBJ2-7|TRBV28|-
CATSRLAGEQYF
TGTGCCACGTCACGGCTAGCAGGCGAGCAGTACTTC
>-|TRBJ1-1|TRBV5-1|-
CASSLKTLNTEAFF
TGCGCCAGCAGCTTGAAGACTTTGAACACTGAAGCTTTCTTT
>-|TRBJ1-5|TRBV19|-
CASSIWGREVNQPQHF
TGTGCCAGTAGTATTTGGGGCAGGGAAGTTAATCAGCCCCAGCATTTT
>once|TRBJ2-7|TRBV6-5|-
CASSPGGSEQYF
TGTGCCAGCAGTCCCGGAGGATCCGAGCAGTACTTC
>-|TRBJ2-6|TRBV4-1|TRBD2
CASSHNIALAGVSGANVLTF
TGCGCCAGCAGCCACAATATCGCACTAGCGGGAGTATCTGGGGCCAACGTCCTGACTTTC
>-|TRBJ2-4|TRBV6-1|TRBD2
CASGLAGVGYIQYF
TGTGCCAGTGGACTAGCGGGAGTCGGGTACATTCAGTACTTC
>-|TRBJ2-3|TRBV29-1|-
CSVVGVGDTQYF
TGCAGCGTTGTAGGGGTGGGAGATACGCAGTATTTT
>few|TRBJ2-7|TRBV23-1|TRBD2
CASSLLSGLAAYEQYF
TGCGCCAGCAGTCTATTGTCCGGACTAGCGGCCTACGAGCAGTACTTC
>-|TRBJ2-7|TRBV5-4|-
CASSIRKGEQYF
TGTGCCAGCAGCATTAGAAAGGGCGAGCAGTACTTC
>-|TRBJ2-1|TRBV13|-
CASSSGGSYNEQFF
TGTGCCAGCAGCTCCGGTGGCTCCTACAATGAGCAGTTCTTC
>-|TRBJ1-1|TRBV5-1|TRBD1
CASSYTTGASTEAFF
TGCGCCAGCTCCTACACGACAGGGGCGAGTACTGAAGCTTTCTTT
>-|TRBJ1-1|TRBV20-1|-
CSATLTEAFF
TGCAGTGCTACCCTAACTGAAGCTTTCTTT
>few|TRBJ2-7|TRBV5-6|-
CASSLGGGPEYF
TGTGCCAGCAGCTTGGGAGGGGGACCTGAGTACTTC
>-|TRBJ1-3|TRBV28|-
CASSSRSTSGNTIYF
TGTGCCAGCAGTTCCCGCAGTACCTCTGGAAACACCATATATTTT
>few|TRBJ2-7|TRBV19|TRBD2
CASSKGGTSGRVRNYEQYF
TGTGCCAGTAGTAAGGGAGGCACTAGCGGGAGGGTAAGGAACTACGAGCAGTACTTC
>-|TRBJ2-7|TRBV6-5|-
CASSYRTAGKAREQYF
TGTGCCAGCAGTTACCGGACGGCAGGGAAGGCTCGCGAGCAGTACTTC
>-|TRBJ2-5|TRBV7-2|-
CASSHLETQYF
TGTGCCAGCAGCCACCTGGAGACCCAGTACTTC
>-|TRBJ1-2|TRBV19|-
CASSIWAGMHGYTF
TGTGCCAGTAGTATCTGGGCAGGGATGCATGGCTACACCTTC
>-|TRBJ2-7|TRBV9|-
CASSPRVSRSYEQYF
TGTGCCAGCAGCCCTCGGGTCTCCCGCTCCTACGAGCAGTACTTC
>-|TRBJ1-5|TRBV19|-
CASSTVGGNQPQHF
TGTGCCAGTAGTACCGTAGGGGGCAATCAGCCCCAGCATTTT
>-|TRBJ2-3|TRBV29-1|TRBD2
CSVPLFGLAGGPGDTQYF
TGCAGCGTCCCTCTATTCGGTCTGGCGGGAGGGCCTGGGGATACGCAGTATTTT
>-|TRBJ1-1|TRBV6-1|-
CASSENFYEAFF
TGTGCCAGCAGTGAAAACTTTTATGAAGCTTTCTTT
>once|TRBJ1-1|TRBV6-5|-
CASKVAMNTEAFF
TGTGCCTCCAAGGTAGCGATGAACACTGAAGCTTTCTTT
>-|TRBJ2-6|TRBV6-5|-
CASSYEDTGANVLTF
TGTGCCAGCAGTTACGAAGATACTGGGGCCAACGTCCTGACTTTC
>-|TRBJ1-2|TRBV27|-
CASRTGFEGYTF
TGTGCCAGTAGAACAGGGTTTGAAGGCTACACCTTC
>-|TRBJ2-5|TRBV18|TRBD1
CASSPLNDRVEETQYF
TGTGCCAGCTCACCACTTAACGACAGGGTAGAAGAGACCCAGTACTTC
>-|TRBJ2-7|TRBV5-4|-
CASSQQGPTREGQYF
TGTGCCAGCTCCCAACAGGGCCCGACCCGGGAAGGGCAGTACTTC
>-|TRBJ2-1|TRBV27|-
CASSFYRDYNEQFF
TGTGCCAGCAGTTTTTACCGGGACTACAATGAGCAGTTCTTC